Here is one TCR beta chain with its context. The CDR3 is made up of 15 amino acids. Germline assignment: CDR1 MNHEY and CDR2 SVGAGI. Trimming removed 4 bases from V and 7 bases from J, with 20 bases in between. This sample stems from a study of blood T cell repertoires in COVID-19. Study at large: There were acute and convalescent COVID-19 samples, and they came from the United States, Italy and Spain. In each case, the material was cDNA or gDNA derived from T cells, B-cell-depleted T cells, or PBMCs.

In the original processing: Researchers report that nucleated cell counts were estimated from reference gene primer amplification. Sequenced by immunoSEQ multiplex PCR; TCRdb stores in-frame clones only, minus some. D and trimming were read from the DNA, whereas the V and J calls and clone size are those reported in that table. The sample lists some 200,000 clones, roughly 81% occurring once. The V gene is TRBV6-5, the J gene TRBJ2-7; possible D gene TRBD1, 6 bases. The sample taken for sequencing was peripheral blood. The origin of this receptor is a woman aged 45 to 65 with active or convalescent COVID-19. CDR3 in amino acids: CASSSALGRGEEQYF. In nucleotides, the CDR3 is TGTGCCAGCAGTTCGGCCTTGGGCAGGGGAGAAGAGCAGTACTTC.